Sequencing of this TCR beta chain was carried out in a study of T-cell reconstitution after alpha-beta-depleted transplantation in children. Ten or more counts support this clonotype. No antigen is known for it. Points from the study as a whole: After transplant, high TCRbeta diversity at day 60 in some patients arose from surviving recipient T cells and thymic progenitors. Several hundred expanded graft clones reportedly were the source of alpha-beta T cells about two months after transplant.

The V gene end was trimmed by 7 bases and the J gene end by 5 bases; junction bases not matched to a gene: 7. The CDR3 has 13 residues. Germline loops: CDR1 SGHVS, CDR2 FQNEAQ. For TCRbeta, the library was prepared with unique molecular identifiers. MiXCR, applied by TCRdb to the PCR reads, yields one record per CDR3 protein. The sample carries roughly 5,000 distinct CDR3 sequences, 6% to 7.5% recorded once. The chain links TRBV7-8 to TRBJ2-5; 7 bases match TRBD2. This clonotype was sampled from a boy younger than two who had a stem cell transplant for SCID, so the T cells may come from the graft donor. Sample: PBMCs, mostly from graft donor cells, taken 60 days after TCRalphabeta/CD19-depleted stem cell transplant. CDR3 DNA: TGTGCCAGCACGAGCGGGGCCCTCGAGACCCAGTACTTC. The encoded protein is CASTSGALETQYF.